The entry below describes one T cell receptor (beta chain). The data derive from a study of blood T cell repertoires in COVID-19. Study context: The United States, Italy and Spain were the sources of the acute and convalescent COVID-19 samples. Nucleic acid was either cDNA or gDNA, and it came from T cells, B-cell-depleted T cells, or PBMCs.

In the authors' workflow: Researchers report that nucleated cell counts were estimated from reference gene primer amplification. Sequenced by immunoSEQ multiplex PCR; TCRdb stores in-frame clones only, minus some. From that table come the V and J calls and clone size; the DNA was used to work out D and trimming. The top ten clones hold about 2.4% of a sample with approximately 240,000 clones, approximately 84% of them seen once. V was shortened by 4 bases and J by 3 bases, with 23 bases between the two germline ends. Germline lookup yields CDR1 ENHRY and CDR2 SYGVKD. CDR3 length equals 18 residues. Sequenced material: peripheral blood. This TCR derives from a woman aged 55-75 years with acute or convalescent COVID-19. The V and J genes are TRBV10-3 and TRBJ2-3, with D possibly being TRBD1 (6 bases). The DNA for the CDR3 is TGTGCCATCAGTGTGCCTGGGGACGGAAAGGGGGATACAGATACGCAGTATTTT. The encoded protein is CAISVPGDGKGDTDTQYF.